Each of the 28 T cell receptor beta chains below was sequenced from the same sample in a study of cytomegalovirus exposure and HLA in healthy donors listed by TCRdb under 2017. Libraries were prepared through the immunoSEQ multiplex PCR assay. For the multiplex PCR, a mixture combining 60 forward primers for TCR Vbeta segments and 13 reverse primers for TCR Jbeta segments was used. TCRdb took this table from immuneACCESS and kept in-frame rearrangements with V and J called. Such tables lack part of the clones; where checked against another copy, unresolved V genes explain under half of the gap, and the rest is unexplained. In this sample the table shows about 120,000 clones, around 70% of which occur a single time. The top ten clones comprise 1.6% of the sample. The sequencing sample was made of PBMCs. Receptor source: a young woman in good health and CMV-seronegative.

The V and J genes are TRBV27 and TRBJ1-1; 7 bases map to TRBD1. The CDR3 loop spans 14 amino acids. CDR1 and CDR2 from the germline V gene are MNHEY and SMNVEV (reference sequence). J lost 8 bases, V lost 5 bases, and 11 bases had no gene match. The DNA of the CDR3 is TGTGCCAGCAGTCCAATGAGTCCGACAGGGGAAGCTTTCTTT. Amino acid sequence: CASSPMSPTGEAFF.

Only one count was recorded for this clone. Here the CDR3 reads CASSFGSGQETQYF. CDR3 sequence (DNA): TGTGCCAGCAGCTTCGGTAGCGGCCAAGAGACCCAGTACTTC. This chain joins TRBV5-4 and TRBJ2-5; D perhaps matches TRBD2 (6 bases). The CDR3 covers 14 residues. V was clipped by 2 bases and J by 1 base, with 9 bases between them. From germline, CDR1 is SGHNT and CDR2 YYREEE (reference sequence).

V usage is TRBV5-1 and J usage is TRBJ1-6; 9 bases match TRBD1. The V segment lost 0 bases and the J segment 6 bases; nucleotides outside the gene matches: 16. The germline CDR1 and CDR2 sequences are SGHRS and YFSETQ. This CDR3 has 20 residues. The CDR3: CASSLGLMPGQGFGNSPLHF. The CDR3 DNA reads as TGCGCCAGCAGCTTGGGACTCATGCCGGGACAGGGTTTCGGTAATTCACCCCTCCACTTT. Complete variable domain (other parts from reference TRBV5-1 and TRBJ1-6): KAGVTQTPRYLIKTRGQQVTLSCSPISGHRSVSWYQQTPGQGLQFLFEYFSETQRNKGNFPGRFSGRQFSNSRSEMNVSTLELGDSALYLCASSLGLMPGQGFGNSPLHFGNGTRLTVT.

The chain uses TRBV5-1 and TRBJ1-5, with 7 bases identical to TRBD1. The J segment lost 7 bases and the V segment lost 0 bases, leaving 4 bases of the junction unmatched. The CDR3 runs to 14 residues. The germline gives CDR1 SGHRS, CDR2 YFSETQ. CDR3 protein: CASSLGGGGQPQHF. CDR3 DNA sequence: TGCGCCAGCAGCTTGGGAGGGGGCGGGCAGCCCCAGCATTTT.

The chain carries TRBV28 and TRBJ2-5, with TRBD1 matching over 9 bases. In germline, CDR1 is MDHEN, CDR2 SYDVKM. V dropped 7 bases and J dropped 1; count of bases not matched to a gene: 10. This CDR3 is 16 amino acids long. DNA of the CDR3: TGTGCCAGCACTCTCTCCGGGACAGGGATCCAAGAGACCCAGTACTTC. It codes for CASTLSGTGIQETQYF.

The chain has TRBV30 and TRBJ1-3; D not certain. The CDR3 spans 12 residues. V was cut by 3 bases and J by 3 bases, with 6 bases left in between. Germline V gene data show CDR1 as GTSNPN and CDR2 as SVGIG (reference sequence). CDR3 loop: CAWRLDGNTIYF. The CDR3 region has the DNA TGTGCCTGGAGACTCGATGGAAACACCATATATTTT.

Only a few counts were recorded for this clone. The chain couples TRBV30 to TRBJ1-1; possible D gene TRBD1, 5 bases. CDR1 and CDR2 from the germline V gene are GTSNPN and SVGIG (reference sequence). Trimming took off 7 bases at V and 6 bases at J, with 18 bases between the two ends. This CDR3 region has 13 residues. The CDR3 DNA is TGTGCCTCCACTCGGCAGGGAAAGTCTGAAGCTTTCTTT. Protein product: CASTRQGKSEAFF.

In this sample, this clone turned up a few times. The chain combines TRBV6-1 with TRBJ1-6; TRBD1 matches at 8 bases. From germline, CDR1 is MNHNS and CDR2 SASEGT. The CDR3 runs to 15 residues. V dropped 5 bases and J dropped 9; count of bases not matched to a gene: 9. CDR3 bases: TGTGCCAGCAGTCAGGACAGGGTAGGGGGTTCACCCCTCCACTTT. Amino acids: CASSQDRVGGSPLHF.

The chain carries TRBV7-2 and TRBJ1-2; TRBD1 matches at 11 bases. Trimming removed 1 base from V and 6 bases from J; junction bases left unmatched: 10. The CDR3 length is 17 residues. The germline V gene has CDR1 SGHTA and CDR2 FQGNSA. The CDR3 reads CASSLEGVGGQGDGYTF. CDR3 in DNA: TGTGCCAGCAGCTTAGAGGGGGTTGGGGGACAGGGGGATGGCTACACCTTC.

This chain connects TRBV30 to TRBJ1-2; no firm D call. Germline values: CDR1 GTSNPN, CDR2 SVGIG (reference sequence). The CDR3 contains 10 residues. Between the trimmed V and J ends, which lost 3 bases and 5 bases, there was a span of 4 bases. The CDR3, as DNA: TGTGCCTGGAGGGAGTATGGCTACACCTTC. Residues: CAWREYGYTF. Together with reference TRBV30 and TRBJ1-2, the CDR3 gives the full variable domain: SQTIHQWPATLVQPVGSPLSLECTVEGTSNPNLYWYRQAAGRGLQLLFYSVGIGQISSEVPQNLSASRPQDRQFILSSKKLLLSDSGFYLCAWREYGYTFGSGTRLTVV.

J is TRBJ1-2 and V is TRBV27; no definite D call. Germline loops: CDR1 MNHEY, CDR2 SMNVEV (reference sequence). V lost 7 bases, J lost 4 bases, and 19 bases lay in between. This CDR3 has 15 residues. The CDR3: CASTAPGEGPYGYTF. The CDR3 DNA sequence: TGTGCCAGCACCGCCCCCGGAGAGGGCCCCTATGGCTACACCTTC.

This clone was counted between two and nine times. The V and J genes are TRBV5-8 and TRBJ2-1, with 7 bases fitting TRBD1. The V gene's germline CDR1 is SGHTS and CDR2 YDEGEE. After removal of 4 bases from V and 5 bases from J, the junction contained 6 bases not matched to a gene. CDR3 length: 14 residues. CDR3 amino acids: CASSGGQQNNEQFF. As DNA, the CDR3 is TGTGCCAGCAGCGGGGGACAGCAGAACAATGAGCAGTTCTTC.

This clone has only a few counts. The chain joins TRBV5-6 to TRBJ1-5, with 9 bases fitting TRBD1. The J segment lost 4 bases and the V segment lost 2 bases, leaving 13 bases of the junction unmatched. This CDR3 spans 18 amino acids. CDR1 and CDR2 (germline): SGHDT, YYEEEE. The chain's CDR3 is CASSLTHRTGDLNQPQHF. In DNA form, the CDR3 reads TGTGCCAGCAGCTTAACTCATCGGACAGGGGACTTAAATCAGCCCCAGCATTTT.

CDR3 nucleotides: TGTGCCAGCAGTTACGGGACACGGACTAAAAACATTCAGTACTTC. This gives the protein CASSYGTRTKNIQYF. The chain uses TRBV6-5 and TRBJ2-4, with D perhaps matching TRBD1 (6 bases). CDR1 and CDR2 (germline): MNHEY, SVGAGI. The V end was cut by 2 bases, the J end by 4 bases, with 12 bases between. The CDR3 has 15 amino acids.

The chain recombines TRBV5-1 with TRBJ1-2; TRBD1 is a possible D gene (6 bases). The V gene's germline CDR1 is SGHRS and CDR2 YFSETQ. Trimming left V 0 bases short and J 4 bases short, with 10 bases between. The CDR3 contains 14 residues. CDR3 loop: CASSLAGEGYGYTF. DNA for the CDR3: TGCGCCAGCAGCTTGGCAGGGGAAGGCTATGGCTACACCTTC.

The chain joins TRBV5-1 to TRBJ1-2; D is undetermined. The CDR3 sequence is 13 residues long. Trimming left V 4 bases short and J 2 bases short, with 9 bases between. Germline assignment: CDR1 SGHRS and CDR2 YFSETQ. The DNA for the CDR3 is TGCGCCAGCAGCCCGGGGATGAACTATGGCTACACCTTC. It encodes CASSPGMNYGYTF.

The rearrangement uses TRBV11-2 and TRBJ2-4, with 9 bases that match TRBD1. The CDR3 spans 16 residues. J gave up 7 bases and V 0 bases, and 7 bases lay outside the gene matches. Germline V gives CDR1 SGHAT, CDR2 FQNNGV. CDR3 sequence: CASSLDLTGGLNIQYF. The CDR3 nucleotides are TGTGCCAGCAGCTTAGATCTAACAGGGGGCTTGAACATTCAGTACTTC. Combining the CDR3 with reference TRBV11-2 and TRBJ2-4 gives the whole variable domain EAGVAQSPRYKIIEKRQSVAFWCNPISGHATLYWYQQILGQGPKLLIQFQNNGVVDDSQLPKDRFSAERLKGVDSTLKIQPAKLEDSAVYLCASSLDLTGGLNIQYFGAGTRLSVL.

J is TRBJ1-2 and V is TRBV19; D is unresolved. The V end was cut by 4 bases, the J end by 1 base, with 10 bases between. Germline loops: CDR1 LNHDA, CDR2 SQIVND (reference sequence). CDR3 size: 14 residues. CDR3 DNA sequence: TGTGCCAGTAGTAAAGACGGAGATAACTATGGCTACACCTTC. The encoded protein is CASSKDGDNYGYTF.

The V gene is TRBV30, the J gene TRBJ1-1, with TRBD1 matching over 7 bases. This CDR3 region has 13 residues. Germline V gene sequence: CDR1 GTSNPN, CDR2 SVGIG (reference sequence). V lost 2 bases to trimming and J lost 5 bases; unmatched junction nucleotides: 5. This chain's CDR3 is CAWSQGDGTEAFF. The DNA for the CDR3 is TGTGCCTGGAGTCAGGGGGATGGAACTGAAGCTTTCTTT.

For the CDR3, the DNA is TGCGCCAGCAGCCAAAGAACAGCGAACACTGAAGCTTTCTTT. Translation gives CASSQRTANTEAFF. V and J are TRBV4-1 and TRBJ1-1; D is undetermined. This CDR3 has 14 residues. The ends were cut back, 2 bases at V and 1 base at J, with 8 bases in the middle. Per germline, CDR1 MGHRA and CDR2 YSYEKL.

This chain links TRBV30 with TRBJ1-1, with 7 bases that match TRBD1. Trimming cost V 3 bases and J 0 bases; bases outside gene matches: 10. The germline CDR1 and CDR2 sequences are GTSNPN and SVGIG (reference sequence). The CDR3 extends over 16 amino acids. CDR3 in amino acids: CAWSPGQDYMNTEAFF. CDR3 in DNA: TGTGCCTGGAGCCCTGGACAGGACTACATGAACACTGAAGCTTTCTTT.

This chain links TRBV5-1 with TRBJ1-2; no clear D. V lost 6 bases, J lost 6 bases, and 24 bases lay in between. Germline V CDR1 and CDR2: SGHRS, YFSETQ. The CDR3 has 16 amino acids. CDR3 bases: TGCGCCAGCAATTCTAGGCTGGGAGGGTCCCCTCATGGCTACACCTTC. Translated, it gives CASNSRLGGSPHGYTF.

Only a few counts were recorded for this clone. This sequence joins TRBV7-9 and TRBJ1-4; D not resolved. Germline CDR1 is SEHNR and CDR2 is FQNEAQ (reference sequence). The V gene lost 5 bases and the J gene lost 3 bases, with 13 bases spanning the gap. CDR3 length: 15 residues. CDR3 sequence: CASSARHRPNEKLFF. Written as DNA, the CDR3 is TGTGCCAGCAGCGCACGCCACAGACCTAATGAAAAACTGTTTTTT.

The chain couples TRBV5-1 to TRBJ1-1, with TRBD1 matching 7 bases. Trimming took 4 bases from V and 0 from J; bases not matched to a gene: 6. This CDR3 is built from 15 residues. Germline CDR1 SGHRS, CDR2 YFSETQ. The CDR3 here is CASSRDSSMNTEAFF. DNA for the CDR3: TGCGCCAGCAGCCGGGACAGCAGCATGAACACTGAAGCTTTCTTT.

The rearrangement uses TRBV9 and TRBJ2-1; 11 bases match TRBD2. V lost 2 bases to trimming and J lost 5 bases; unmatched junction nucleotides: 9. Germline assignment: CDR1 SGDLS and CDR2 YYNGEE. The CDR3 consists of 17 residues. CDR3 nucleotide sequence: TGTGCCAGCAGCGTCAGCTACGGGACTAGCGGAAACAATGAGCAGTTCTTC. This encodes CASSVSYGTSGNNEQFF.

The chain links TRBV7-2 to TRBJ2-5; possible D gene TRBD1, 5 bases. The CDR3 spans 16 residues. V was cut by 5 bases and J by 2 bases, with 18 bases left in between. Germline lookup yields CDR1 SGHTA and CDR2 FQGNSA. The CDR3 spells CASSPSPRQFQETQYF. The CDR3 region has the DNA TGTGCCAGCAGCCCCTCACCTCGACAGTTTCAAGAGACCCAGTACTTC.

This sequence joins TRBV6-1 and TRBJ2-5; D gene ambiguous. This CDR3 is built from 16 residues. Per the germline V gene, CDR1 is MNHNS and CDR2 is SASEGT. Trimming took off 2 bases at V and 0 bases at J, with 13 bases between the two ends. The CDR3 DNA is TGTGCCAGCAGTGAAAGGCACAGATCGTACCAAGAGACCCAGTACTTC. Encoded protein: CASSERHRSYQETQYF.

V gene TRBV5-4 combines with J gene TRBJ2-4; maybe TRBD2 (6 bases). The CDR3 is 14 amino acids. The ends were cut back, 5 bases at V and 5 bases at J, with 14 bases in the middle. CDR1 is SGHNT, CDR2 YYREEE, per germline (reference sequence). CDR3: CASSPGTGENIQYF. CDR3 coding DNA: TGTGCCAGCAGTCCCGGGACGGGGGAAAACATTCAGTACTTC.